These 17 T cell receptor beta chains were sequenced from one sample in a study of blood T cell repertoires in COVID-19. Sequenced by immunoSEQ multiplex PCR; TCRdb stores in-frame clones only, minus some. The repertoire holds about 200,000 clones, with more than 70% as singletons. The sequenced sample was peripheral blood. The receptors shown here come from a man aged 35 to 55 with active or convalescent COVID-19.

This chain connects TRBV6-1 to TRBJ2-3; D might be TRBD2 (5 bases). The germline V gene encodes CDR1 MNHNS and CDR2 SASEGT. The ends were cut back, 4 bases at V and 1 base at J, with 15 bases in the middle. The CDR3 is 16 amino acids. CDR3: CASSVGLLGGTDTQYF. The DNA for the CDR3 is TGTGCCAGCAGTGTAGGTTTACTAGGTGGCACAGATACGCAGTATTTT.

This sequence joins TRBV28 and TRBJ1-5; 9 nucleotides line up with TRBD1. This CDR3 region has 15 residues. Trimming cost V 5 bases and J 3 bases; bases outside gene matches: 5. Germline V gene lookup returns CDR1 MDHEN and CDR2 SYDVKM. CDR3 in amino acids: CASSATGGPNQPQHF. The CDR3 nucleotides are TGTGCCAGCAGTGCGACAGGGGGTCCCAATCAGCCCCAGCATTTT.

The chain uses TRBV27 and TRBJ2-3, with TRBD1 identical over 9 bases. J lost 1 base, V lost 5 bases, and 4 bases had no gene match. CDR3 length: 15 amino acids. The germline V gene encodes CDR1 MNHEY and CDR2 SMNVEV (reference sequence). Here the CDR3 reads CASSHGQGRTDTQYF. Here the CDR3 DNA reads TGTGCCAGCAGTCACGGACAGGGGCGCACAGATACGCAGTATTTT.

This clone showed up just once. CDR3 sequence (DNA): TGTGCCAGCAGTTCAACCCGCGGCACAGATACGCAGTATTTT. Its translation: CASSSTRGTDTQYF. J is TRBJ2-3 and V is TRBV6-5; D gene uncertain. The length of the CDR3 is 14 residues. The germline CDR1 and CDR2 sequences are MNHEY and SVGAGI. Between the trimmed V and J ends, which lost 4 bases and 1 base, there was a span of 9 bases.

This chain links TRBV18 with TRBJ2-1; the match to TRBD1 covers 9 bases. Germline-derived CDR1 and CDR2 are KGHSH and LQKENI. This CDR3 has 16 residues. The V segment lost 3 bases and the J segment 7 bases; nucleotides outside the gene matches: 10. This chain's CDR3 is CASSPLGTGNRNEQFF. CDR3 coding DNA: TGTGCCAGCTCACCTCTTGGGACAGGGAATAGGAATGAGCAGTTCTTC.

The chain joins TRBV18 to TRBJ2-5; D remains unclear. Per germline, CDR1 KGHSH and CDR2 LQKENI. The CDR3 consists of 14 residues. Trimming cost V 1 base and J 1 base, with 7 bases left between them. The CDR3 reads CASSPLPVQETQYF. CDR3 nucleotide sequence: TGTGCCAGCTCACCACTCCCCGTCCAAGAGACCCAGTACTTC.

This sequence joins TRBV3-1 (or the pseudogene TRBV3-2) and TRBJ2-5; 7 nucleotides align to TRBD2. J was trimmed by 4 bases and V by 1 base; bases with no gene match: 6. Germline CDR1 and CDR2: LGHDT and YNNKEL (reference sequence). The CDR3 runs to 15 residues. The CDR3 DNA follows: TGTGCCAGCAGCCAAGGTGGGGGGGGAAGAGAGACCCAGTACTTC. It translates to CASSQGGGGRETQYF.

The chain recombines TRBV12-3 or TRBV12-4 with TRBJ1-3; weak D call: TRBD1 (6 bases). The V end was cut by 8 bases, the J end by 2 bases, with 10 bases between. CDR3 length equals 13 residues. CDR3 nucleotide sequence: TGTGCCAGCGATGGGACAACTGGAAACACCATATATTTT. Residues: CASDGTTGNTIYF.

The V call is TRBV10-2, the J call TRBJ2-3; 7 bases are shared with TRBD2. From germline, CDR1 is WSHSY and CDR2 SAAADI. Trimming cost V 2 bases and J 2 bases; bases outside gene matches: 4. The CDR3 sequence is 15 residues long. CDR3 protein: CASSETAGSTDTQYF. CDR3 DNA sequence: TGCGCCAGCAGTGAGACAGCGGGATCCACAGATACGCAGTATTTT.

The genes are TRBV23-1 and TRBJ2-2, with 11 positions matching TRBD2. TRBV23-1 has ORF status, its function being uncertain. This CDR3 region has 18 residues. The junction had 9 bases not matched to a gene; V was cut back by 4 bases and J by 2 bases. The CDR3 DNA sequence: TGCGCCAGCAGTCCAGGGTTACTAGCGGGAGAAAACACCGGGGAGCTGTTTTTT. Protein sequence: CASSPGLLAGENTGELFF.

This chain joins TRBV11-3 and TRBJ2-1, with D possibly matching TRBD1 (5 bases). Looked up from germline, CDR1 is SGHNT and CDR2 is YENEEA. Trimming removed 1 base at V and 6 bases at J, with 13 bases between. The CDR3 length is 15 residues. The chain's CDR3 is CASSLVAGKGNEQFF. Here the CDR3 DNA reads TGTGCCAGCAGCTTAGTGGCAGGGAAAGGCAATGAGCAGTTCTTC.

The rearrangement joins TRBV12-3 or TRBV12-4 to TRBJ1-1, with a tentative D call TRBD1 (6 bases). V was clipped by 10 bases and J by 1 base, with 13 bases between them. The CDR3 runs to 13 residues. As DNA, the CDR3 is TGTGCCACAACAGGGAAGACGAACACTGAAGCTTTCTTT. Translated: CATTGKTNTEAFF.

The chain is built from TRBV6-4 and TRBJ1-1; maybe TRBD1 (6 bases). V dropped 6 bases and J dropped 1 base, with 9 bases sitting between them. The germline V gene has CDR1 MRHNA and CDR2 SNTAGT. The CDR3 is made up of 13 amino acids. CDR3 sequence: CASSGQWNTEAFF. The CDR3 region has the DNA TGTGCCAGCAGCGGACAGTGGAACACTGAAGCTTTCTTT.

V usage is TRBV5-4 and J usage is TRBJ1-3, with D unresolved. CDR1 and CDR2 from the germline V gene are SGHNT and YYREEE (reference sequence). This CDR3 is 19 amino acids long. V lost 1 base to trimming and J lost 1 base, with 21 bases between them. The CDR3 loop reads CASSLKWSSGVESGNTIYF. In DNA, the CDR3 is TGTGCCAGCAGCTTGAAGTGGTCGAGTGGCGTGGAGTCTGGAAACACCATATATTTT.

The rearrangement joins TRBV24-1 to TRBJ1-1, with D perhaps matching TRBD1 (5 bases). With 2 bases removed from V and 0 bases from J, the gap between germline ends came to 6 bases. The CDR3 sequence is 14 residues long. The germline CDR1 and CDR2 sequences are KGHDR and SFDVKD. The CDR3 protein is CATSDSGMNTEAFF. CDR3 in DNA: TGTGCCACCAGTGATTCAGGGATGAACACTGAAGCTTTCTTT.

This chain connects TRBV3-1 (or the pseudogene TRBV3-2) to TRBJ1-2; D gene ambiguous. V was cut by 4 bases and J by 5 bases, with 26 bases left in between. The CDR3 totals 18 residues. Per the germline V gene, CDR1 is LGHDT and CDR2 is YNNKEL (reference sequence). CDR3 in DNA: TGTGCCAGCAGCCCGCCGATTCTACGGACTGAGCGCCCGTATGGCTACACCTTC. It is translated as CASSPPILRTERPYGYTF.

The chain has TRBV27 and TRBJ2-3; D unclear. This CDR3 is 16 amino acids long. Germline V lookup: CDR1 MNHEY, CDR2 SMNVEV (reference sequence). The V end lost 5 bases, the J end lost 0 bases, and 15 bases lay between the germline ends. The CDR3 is CASSPQTLFSTDTQYF. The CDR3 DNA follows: TGTGCCAGCAGTCCCCAGACTTTGTTCAGCACAGATACGCAGTATTTT.